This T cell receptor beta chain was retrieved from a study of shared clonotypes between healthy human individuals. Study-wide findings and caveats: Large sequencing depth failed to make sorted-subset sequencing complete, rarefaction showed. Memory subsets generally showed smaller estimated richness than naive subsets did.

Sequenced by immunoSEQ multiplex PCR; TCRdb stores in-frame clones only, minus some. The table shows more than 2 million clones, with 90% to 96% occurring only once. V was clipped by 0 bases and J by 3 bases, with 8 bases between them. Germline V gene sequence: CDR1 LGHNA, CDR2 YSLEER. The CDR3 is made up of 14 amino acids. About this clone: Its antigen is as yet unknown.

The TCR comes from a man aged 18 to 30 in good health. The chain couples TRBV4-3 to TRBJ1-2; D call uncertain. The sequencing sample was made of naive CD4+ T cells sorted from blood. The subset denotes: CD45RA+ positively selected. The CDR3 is CASSQDQTYYGYTF. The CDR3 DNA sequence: TGCGCCAGCAGCCAAGATCAGACCTACTATGGCTACACCTTC.